This TCR beta chain was obtained from a study of T cells in Graves' hyperthyroidism and ophthalmopathy. Ten or more counts support this clonotype. TCR beta CDR3 regions were amplified from RNA transcripts. A set of HTBI primers served as the primers for a first-round RT-PCR of the TCR CDR3. TCRdb analysed the multiplex PCR reads with MiXCR anew, one entry per CDR3 protein. Of hundreds of thousands of distinct CDR3 sequences in the sample, over 11% were seen once. CDR3 size: 18 residues. V shed 4 bases, J shed 5 bases, and the junction held 15 bases outside the gene matches. The chain employs TRBV12-3 or TRBV12-4 and TRBJ2-7; 12 nucleotides align to TRBD2. The origin of this receptor is a woman aged 25 to 39 with Graves' hyperthyroidism. The sample taken for sequencing was blood. The CDR3 loop is CASSYTFSLGLAGHEQYF. In nucleotides, the CDR3 is TGTGCCAGCAGTTATACCTTCTCGTTGGGACTAGCGGGCCACGAGCAGTACTTC.